A single sample is the source of the 26 T cell receptor beta chains below, sequenced in a study of CD8 T cells in ankylosing spondylitis. TCRdb analysed the 5' RACE reads with MiXCR anew, one entry per CDR3 protein. Of some 87,000 distinct CDR3 sequences in the sample, about 9% were seen once. The sample was blood, either unsorted or a sorted T cell fraction (not recorded which). These TCRs come from a male donor with ankylosing spondylitis or in good health (not recorded which).

This clonotype showed up many times. The rearrangement links TRBV5-1 to TRBJ2-7; TRBD2 matches at 12 bases. V was pared by 3 bases and J by 0 bases, with 4 bases of the junction left unmatched. The germline V gene encodes CDR1 SGHRS and CDR2 YFSETQ. This CDR3 has 16 residues. CDR3 loop: CASSYRTSGVSYEQYF. The CDR3 DNA is TGCGCCAGCAGCTACCGGACTAGCGGGGTCTCCTACGAGCAGTACTTC. The variable domain in full, completed from reference TRBV5-1 and TRBJ2-7, reads KAGVTQTPRYLIKTRGQQVTLSCSPISGHRSVSWYQQTPGQGLQFLFEYFSETQRNKGNFPGRFSGRQFSNSRSEMNVSTLELGDSALYLCASSYRTSGVSYEQYFGPGTRLTVT.

The chain has TRBV11-2 and TRBJ1-4; D remains ambiguous. V shed 1 base and J shed 1 base, with 7 bases lying between them. This CDR3 has 15 amino acids. Germline V gives CDR1 SGHAT, CDR2 FQNNGV. CDR3 in DNA: TGTGCCAGCAGCTTAGGACGGCGAACTAATGAAAAACTGTTTTTT. The encoded protein is CASSLGRRTNEKLFF.

This clonotype has at least ten counts. This rearrangement joins TRBV11-3 to TRBJ2-1; D unclear. In germline, CDR1 is SGHNT, CDR2 YENEEA. The CDR3 sequence is 14 residues long. Trimming took 4 bases from V and 8 from J, leaving 15 bases between them. The CDR3 reads CASSSPGLGDEQFF. The DNA for the CDR3 is TGTGCCAGCAGCTCCCCCGGTTTGGGCGATGAGCAGTTCTTC.

The sample holds many counts of this clonotype. The gene calls are TRBV5-1 and TRBJ2-1; 9 positions agree with TRBD2. CDR1 is SGHRS, CDR2 YFSETQ, per germline. The V and J ends lost 4 bases and 7 bases, in that order; junction bases with no gene match: 9. This CDR3 contains 15 residues. The CDR3 DNA follows: TGCGCCAGCAGCCTTTTGGGCGGGGGGGCGAATGAGCAGTTCTTC. Translation: CASSLLGGGANEQFF.

This clonotype was seen repeatedly, ten times or more. The rearrangement uses TRBV20-1 and TRBJ1-5; no definite D call. Trimming stripped 3 bases from V and 1 base from J, with 13 bases between. This CDR3 has 15 residues. Per the germline V gene, CDR1 is DFQATT and CDR2 is SNEGSKA (reference sequence). The CDR3 DNA reads as TGCAGTGCTAGCCACTCCCAACCCAGCAATCAGCCCCAGCATTTT. Translated: CSASHSQPSNQPQHF.

This clonotype has at least ten counts. This rearrangement joins TRBV7-2 to TRBJ1-1; no definite D call. The V end was cut by 1 base, the J end by 5 bases, with 11 bases between. The CDR3 totals 14 residues. Per germline, CDR1 SGHTA and CDR2 FQGNSA. DNA of the CDR3: TGTGCCAGCAGCTTAGAGTATTCGGGAACTGAAGCTTTCTTT. Protein sequence: CASSLEYSGTEAFF.

The J gene is TRBJ2-3, the V gene TRBV7-3; D is ambiguous. The CDR3 runs 11 residues. Germline assignment: CDR1 SGHTA and CDR2 FQGTGA. Trimming shortened V by 5 bases and J by 5 bases, and 5 bases separated the two germline ends. The chain's CDR3 is CASSMGDTQYF. The CDR3 nucleotides are TGTGCCAGCAGCATGGGAGATACGCAGTATTTT.

This clonotype has a handful of counts. This could be a read error, since a much larger clone is one nucleotide away. The gene calls are TRBV5-1 and TRBJ2-7, with unresolved D. The V and J ends lost 0 bases and 6 bases respectively, with 13 bases between them. The germline CDR1 and CDR2 sequences are SGHRS and YFSETQ. The CDR3 runs 14 residues. The CDR3 coding sequence is TGCGCCAGCAGCTTGGTAGTACAGCCCTGCGAGCAGTACTTC. Translated: CASSLVVQPCEQYF.

This clonotype was counted ten times or more. The chain is built from TRBV5-1 and TRBJ2-7, with D unclear. The CDR3 totals 14 residues. V was cut by 3 bases and J by 2 bases, with 12 bases left in between. Germline CDR1 SGHRS, CDR2 YFSETQ. CDR3 bases: TGCGCCAGCAGCTCCTGGCAGGATCCCTACGAGCAGTACTTC. Protein: CASSSWQDPYEQYF.

This clonotype was counted ten times or more. Here the CDR3 reads CASSQRGPGELFF. The DNA for the CDR3 is TGTGCCAGCAGCCAAAGGGGGCCGGGGGAGCTGTTTTTT. The chain carries TRBV4-2 and TRBJ2-2, with 7 bases matching TRBD1. CDR3 length: 13 residues. J was trimmed by 8 bases and V by 2 bases; bases with no gene match: 2. Germline values: CDR1 LGHNA, CDR2 YNFKEQ.

This clonotype was seen ten or more times. The V and J genes are TRBV28 and TRBJ2-6; no firm D call. V was trimmed by 5 bases and J by 2 bases, leaving 19 bases between them. The CDR3 covers 18 residues. Germline V gives CDR1 MDHEN, CDR2 SYDVKM. The chain's CDR3 is CASSTLFRDRPGANVLTF. CDR3 nucleotides: TGTGCCAGCAGTACCCTCTTTAGGGATCGCCCTGGGGCCAACGTCCTGACTTTC.

The table lists this clonotype with many counts. This chain uses TRBV5-1 with TRBJ1-6; possible D gene TRBD1, 6 bases. The CDR3 covers 15 residues. Trimming removed 0 bases at V and 7 bases at J, with 11 bases between. CDR1 and CDR2 from the germline V gene are SGHRS and YFSETQ. CDR3 loop: CASSLAGQRNSPLHF. The CDR3 coding sequence is TGCGCCAGCAGCTTGGCGGGACAAAGAAATTCACCCCTCCACTTT. The variable domain in full, completed from reference TRBV5-1 and TRBJ1-6, reads KAGVTQTPRYLIKTRGQQVTLSCSPISGHRSVSWYQQTPGQGLQFLFEYFSETQRNKGNFPGRFSGRQFSNSRSEMNVSTLELGDSALYLCASSLAGQRNSPLHFGNGTRLTVT.

This clonotype was found many times. This chain uses TRBV29-1 with TRBJ2-4; 7 nucleotides line up with TRBD2. CDR1 and CDR2 (germline): SQVTM, ANQGSEA. J gave up 6 bases and V 5 bases, and 7 bases lay outside the gene matches. CDR3 length equals 13 residues. The CDR3 nucleotides are TGCAGCGTTCAAACGGGAGGTAGAAACATTCAGTACTTC. It encodes CSVQTGGRNIQYF.

In this sample, this clonotype turned up many times. The chain joins TRBV3-1 to TRBJ2-7; D is unclear. V was shortened by 1 base and J by 3 bases, with 7 bases between the two germline ends. From germline, CDR1 is LGHDT and CDR2 YNNKEL (reference sequence). The CDR3 contains 13 residues. The CDR3, as DNA: TGTGCCAGCAGCCAAGCGGCCAGCTACGAGCAGTACTTC. Residues: CASSQAASYEQYF.

This clonotype was observed a single time. This sequence may be a read error, since a much larger clone differs from it by one base. CDR3 amino acids: CASGSCITDTQYF. The DNA for the CDR3 is TGTGCCAGCGGGTCTTGCATCACAGATACGCAGTATTTT. V usage is TRBV6-1 and J usage is TRBJ2-3; no clear D. This CDR3 is built from 13 residues. The germline CDR1 and CDR2 sequences are MNHNS and SASEGT. V lost 8 bases to trimming and J lost 2 bases, with 11 bases between them.

This clonotype was found many times. V usage is TRBV5-1 and J usage is TRBJ1-1, with D possibly TRBD1 on 5 matching bases. V lost 4 bases and J 4 bases, leaving 14 bases between the germline ends. CDR3 length equals 14 residues. The germline V gene encodes CDR1 SGHRS and CDR2 YFSETQ. The CDR3 protein is CASSGGDSPTEAFF. DNA of the CDR3: TGCGCCAGCAGCGGAGGAGACAGTCCCACTGAAGCTTTCTTT.

This clonotype was counted many times. The chain is built from TRBV20-1 and TRBJ2-2; a possible D gene is TRBD1 (5 bases). V gave up 6 bases and J gave up 1 base, with 15 bases separating them. Germline-derived CDR1 and CDR2 are DFQATT and SNEGSKA (reference sequence). This CDR3 spans 15 amino acids. Here the CDR3 DNA reads TGCAGTGCCCCAACCCAGGGATTGAACACCGGGGAGCTGTTTTTT. This gives the protein CSAPTQGLNTGELFF.

J is TRBJ2-1 and V is TRBV7-3; the match to TRBD1 covers 10 bases. In germline, CDR1 is SGHTA, CDR2 FQGTGA. The V and J ends lost 5 bases and 1 base, in that order; junction bases with no gene match: 5. This CDR3 has 16 residues. The CDR3 is CASSVTGGKSYNEQFF. In DNA form, the CDR3 reads TGTGCCAGCAGCGTGACAGGGGGCAAGTCCTACAATGAGCAGTTCTTC.

This clonotype turned up a few times. V gene TRBV12-3 or TRBV12-4 combines with J gene TRBJ2-1, with TRBD2 matching over 7 bases. This CDR3 has 15 amino acids. Trimming at V came to 5 bases and at J to 9 bases, leaving 13 bases not matched to a gene. The CDR3 nucleotides read TGTGCCAGCAGTCCACCACGGGGGGTACGCTCTGAGCAGTTCTTC. It translates to CASSPPRGVRSEQFF.

This clonotype occurred a few times. This rearrangement joins TRBV28 to TRBJ1-5; D is perhaps TRBD1 (5 bases). V was cut by 1 base and J by 7 bases, with 14 bases left in between. CDR1 is MDHEN and CDR2 is SYDVKM in the germline V gene. This CDR3 comprises 15 residues. The CDR3, as DNA: TGTGCCAGCAGTTTATCATGGGGGTCAGGGCAGCCCCAGCATTTT. Translation gives CASSLSWGSGQPQHF.

Concerning this clonotype itself: This may come from a read error, since a much larger clone is one base off. The chain has TRBV3-1 and TRBJ2-1; no definite D call. This CDR3 spans 15 amino acids. Germline V gene lookup returns CDR1 LGHDT and CDR2 YNNKEL (reference sequence). CDR3 nucleotides: TGTGCCAGCAGCCAGGGAAGGGAAAGCTACAATGAGCAGTCCTTC. Protein: CASSQGRESYNEQSF.

This clonotype was found many times. This chain connects TRBV12-3 or TRBV12-4 to TRBJ1-1; 7 bases match TRBD1. There are 13 residues in the CDR3. With 4 bases clipped from V and 3 bases from J, the junction kept 2 bases outside the gene matches. The chain's CDR3 is CASSYGTDTEAFF. The DNA of the CDR3 is TGTGCCAGCAGTTACGGGACAGACACTGAAGCTTTCTTT.

This clonotype was seen ten or more times. The chain combines TRBV6-4 with TRBJ1-1, with D tentatively TRBD1 (6 bases). Between the trimmed V and J ends, which lost 0 bases and 5 bases, there was a span of 16 bases. Germline V gene lookup returns CDR1 MRHNA and CDR2 SNTAGT. The CDR3 covers 16 residues. The CDR3, as DNA: TGTGCCAGCAGTGACTCAGCAGGGGACAACCCAACTGAAGCTTTCTTT. Protein product: CASSDSAGDNPTEAFF.

This clonotype was found many times. This chain uses TRBV5-1 with TRBJ2-7, with a tentative D call TRBD2 (6 bases). With 4 bases removed from V and 3 bases from J, the gap between germline ends came to 8 bases. CDR1 is SGHRS, CDR2 YFSETQ, per germline. The CDR3 loop spans 12 amino acids. The CDR3 nucleotides read TGCGCCAGCAGCCGGGGGAACTACGAGCAGTACTTC. The encoded protein is CASSRGNYEQYF.

This clonotype has only a few counts. The chain combines TRBV27 with TRBJ2-1; no clear D gene. There are 12 residues in the CDR3. Deletions cut 5 bases from V and 8 bases from J, with 10 bases between. Germline V CDR1 and CDR2: MNHEY, SMNVEV (reference sequence). For the CDR3, the DNA is TGTGCCAGCAGTCCGTCCGGCCATGAGCAGTTCTTC. It specifies CASSPSGHEQFF.

This clonotype has ten or more counts. The chain combines TRBV3-1 with TRBJ2-3; D is ambiguous. CDR1 is LGHDT and CDR2 is YNNKEL in the germline V gene (reference sequence). V lost 0 bases and J lost 7, with 8 bases in between. CDR3 length: 13 amino acids. This chain's CDR3 is CASSQEDRYTQYF. The CDR3 coding sequence is TGTGCCAGCAGCCAAGAAGACCGGTATACGCAGTATTTT.